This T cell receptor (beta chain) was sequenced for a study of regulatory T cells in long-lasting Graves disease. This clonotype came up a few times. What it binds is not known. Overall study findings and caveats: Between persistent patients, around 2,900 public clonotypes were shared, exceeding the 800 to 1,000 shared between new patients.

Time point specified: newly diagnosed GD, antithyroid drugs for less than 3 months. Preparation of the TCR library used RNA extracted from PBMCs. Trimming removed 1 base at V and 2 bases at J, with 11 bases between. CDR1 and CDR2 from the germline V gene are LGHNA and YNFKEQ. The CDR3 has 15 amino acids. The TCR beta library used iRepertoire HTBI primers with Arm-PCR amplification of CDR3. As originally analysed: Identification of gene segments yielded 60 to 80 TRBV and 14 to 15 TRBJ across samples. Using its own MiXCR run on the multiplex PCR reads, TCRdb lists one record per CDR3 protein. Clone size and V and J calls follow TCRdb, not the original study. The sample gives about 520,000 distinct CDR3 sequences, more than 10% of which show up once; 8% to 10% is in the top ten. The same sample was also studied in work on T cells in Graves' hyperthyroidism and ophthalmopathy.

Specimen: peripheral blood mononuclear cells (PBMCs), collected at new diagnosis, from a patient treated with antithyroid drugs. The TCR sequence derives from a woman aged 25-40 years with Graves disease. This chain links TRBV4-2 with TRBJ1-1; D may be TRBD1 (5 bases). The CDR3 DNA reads TGTGCCAGCAGCCAAGTTTTGGGGGTAAACACTGAAGCTTTCTTT. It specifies CASSQVLGVNTEAFF.